A single sample is the source of the 2 T cell receptor beta chains below, sequenced in a study of blood T cell repertoires in COVID-19. Some clones are missing from TCRdb's copy, which holds only in-frame ones; the method was immunoSEQ multiplex PCR. Among some 240,000 clones listed, around 90% were seen once. The sequenced sample was peripheral blood. These receptors were obtained from a woman in her seventies with COVID-19, enrolled during active disease.

The chain uses TRBV10-3 and TRBJ2-2; 8 nucleotides align to TRBD1. The CDR3 has 16 amino acids. CDR1 ENHRY and CDR2 SYGVKD come from the germline V gene. V lost 1 base to trimming and J lost 6 bases; unmatched junction nucleotides: 7. CDR3 region: CAISELAGGISGELFF. CDR3 in DNA: TGTGCCATCAGTGAGTTGGCAGGGGGCATATCCGGGGAGCTGTTTTTT.

This clone came up a few times. The chain carries TRBV28 and TRBJ1-2, with 9 bases lining up with TRBD1. This CDR3 comprises 16 residues. CDR1 MDHEN and CDR2 SYDVKM come from the germline V gene. V shed 6 bases, J shed 8 bases, and the junction held 16 bases outside the gene matches. CDR3 sequence reads: CASSRRSGTGLGGYTF. CDR3 coding DNA: TGTGCCAGCAGCCGACGCTCCGGGACAGGGCTGGGCGGCTACACCTTC.